This entry lists 12 T cell receptor beta chains sequenced from one sample in a study of tumor-infiltrating lymphocytes in localized non-small cell lung cancer. The assay was immunoSEQ multiplex PCR, and TCRdb's table has in-frame clones only and misses some. Counted here are more than 10,000 clones, 68% occurring once; the ten biggest clones make up roughly 9%. What was sequenced was lung tumor tissue. Source of these receptors: a human donor with non-small cell lung cancer.

The V call is TRBV5-8, the J call TRBJ1-5; maybe TRBD1 (5 bases). V was cut by 0 bases and J by 2 bases, with 12 bases left in between. This CDR3 is built from 16 residues. Germline V CDR1 and CDR2: SGHTS, YDEGEE. CDR3 in DNA: TGTGCCAGCAGCTTGGTCCAGGGCCGGGGCAATCAGCCCCAGCATTTT. Translation gives CASSLVQGRGNQPQHF.

The chain has TRBV5-6 and TRBJ2-1, with D perhaps matching TRBD2 (6 bases). The V end was cut by 3 bases, the J end by 8 bases, with 18 bases between. The germline gives CDR1 SGHDT, CDR2 YYEEEE. This CDR3 has 15 amino acids. The CDR3 DNA reads as TGTGCCAGCAGCTACCGGGACTGGGGCGGTGATGAGCAGTTCTTC. Its translation is CASSYRDWGGDEQFF.

The chain employs TRBV7-9 and TRBJ2-2; unclear D gene. In germline, CDR1 is SEHNR, CDR2 FQNEAQ (reference sequence). This CDR3 has 15 residues. Between the trimmed V and J ends, which lost 5 bases and 3 bases, there was a span of 13 bases. The CDR3 region is CASSPAQKDTGELFF. CDR3 nucleotide sequence: TGTGCCAGCAGCCCGGCTCAGAAGGACACCGGGGAGCTGTTTTTT.

The count of this clone is one. The gene calls are TRBV12-2 and TRBJ1-6. TRBV12-2 is noted as a pseudogene. The CDR3 runs to 15 residues. CDR3 loop: CASRFERPQNSPLHF. CDR3 DNA: TGTGCAAGTCGCTTTGAACGACCGCAAAATTCACCCCTCCACTTT.

The chain uses TRBV11-2 and TRBJ2-2; D is perhaps TRBD1 (6 bases). This CDR3 contains 15 residues. From germline, CDR1 is SGHAT and CDR2 FQNNGV. Trimming left V 4 bases short and J 3 bases short, with 12 bases between. The CDR3 bases are TGTGCCAGCAGCTCCAAACAGGGTTACACCGGGGAGCTGTTTTTT. Translation: CASSSKQGYTGELFF.

In regard to this clone: A junction boundary mismatches the germline segment, possibly from a read error. The chain has TRBV7-7 and TRBJ2-5; possibly TRBD1 for D (6 bases). The CDR3 spans 14 residues. CDR1 is SSHAT, CDR2 FNYEAQ, per germline (reference sequence). CDR3 DNA: TGTGCTAGCAGCTCTTGGGGGCCGGGGGAGACCCAGTACTTC. Amino acids: CASSSWGPGETQYF.

V and J are TRBV12-5 and TRBJ2-2, with D hard to call. Germline values: CDR1 LGHNT, CDR2 FRNRAP. V was cut by 2 bases and J by 2 bases, with 9 bases left in between. This CDR3 region has 15 residues. CDR3 in amino acids: CASGLSTANTGELFF. DNA of the CDR3: TGTGCTAGTGGTTTGTCCACGGCTAACACCGGGGAGCTGTTTTTT.

This clone came up a few times. The chain carries TRBV7-9 and TRBJ1-3; D not resolved. V lost 6 bases and J lost 0, with 18 bases in between. Germline-derived CDR1 and CDR2 are SEHNR and FQNEAQ (reference sequence). The CDR3 extends over 17 amino acids. The CDR3 DNA reads TGTGCCAGCAGTCTTACGGGTACCTATAGCTCTGGAAACACCATATATTTT. Protein product: CASSLTGTYSSGNTIYF.

The sample holds one count of this clone. The V call is TRBV5-4, the J call TRBJ1-2; D is undetermined. With 0 bases removed from V and 4 bases from J, the gap between germline ends came to 7 bases. Germline-derived CDR1 and CDR2 are SGHNT and YYREEE (reference sequence). The CDR3 contains 13 residues. CDR3 protein: CASSLEGPYGYTF. In DNA, the CDR3 is TGTGCCAGCAGCTTGGAAGGGCCCTATGGCTACACCTTC.

This clone was counted between two and nine times. This chain joins TRBV2 and TRBJ1-1, with D possibly TRBD1 on 6 matching bases. From germline, CDR1 is SNHLY and CDR2 FYNNEI. The CDR3 contains 17 residues. The V gene lost 4 bases and the J gene lost 6 bases, with 24 bases spanning the gap. CDR3 in DNA: TGTGCCAGCAGTGGGTCGGCCGCTTACAGGGAGGGAGCTGAAGCTTTCTTT. Translated: CASSGSAAYREGAEAFF.

This chain links TRBV7-2 with TRBJ2-3, with D perhaps matching TRBD1 or TRBD2 (6 bases each). Germline V gene data show CDR1 as SGHTA and CDR2 as FQGNSA. The CDR3 is 14 residues long. Deletions cut 6 bases from V and 2 bases from J, with 12 bases between. CDR3 residues: CASRLGGNTDTQYF. The CDR3 nucleotides are TGTGCCAGCAGGCTCGGGGGCAACACAGATACGCAGTATTTT.

The chain carries TRBV5-1 and TRBJ2-6; tentatively, D is TRBD1 or TRBD2 (5 bases each). The CDR3 length is 16 residues. Germline V gene data show CDR1 as SGHRS and CDR2 as YFSETQ. The V end was cut by 3 bases, the J end by 4 bases, with 14 bases between. The CDR3 nucleotides are TGCGCCAGCAGCTCCGGGACGGTTACAGGGGCCAACGTCCTGACTTTC. Amino acids: CASSSGTVTGANVLTF.